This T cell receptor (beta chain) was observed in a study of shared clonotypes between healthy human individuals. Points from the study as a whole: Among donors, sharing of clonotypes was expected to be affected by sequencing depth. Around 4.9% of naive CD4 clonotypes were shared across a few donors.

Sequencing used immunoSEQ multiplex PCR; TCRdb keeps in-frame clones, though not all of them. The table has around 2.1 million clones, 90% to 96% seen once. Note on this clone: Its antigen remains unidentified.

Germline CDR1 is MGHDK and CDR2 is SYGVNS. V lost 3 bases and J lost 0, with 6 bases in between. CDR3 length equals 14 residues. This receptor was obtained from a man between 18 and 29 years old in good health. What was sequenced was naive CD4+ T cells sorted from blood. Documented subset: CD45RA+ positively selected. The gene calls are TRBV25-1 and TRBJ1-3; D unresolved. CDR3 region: CASSDRLSGNTIYF. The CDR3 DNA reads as TGTGCCAGCAGTGACAGGCTCTCTGGAAACACCATATATTTT.